Listed below are T cell receptor beta chains from one sample, sequenced in a study of T cell changes during pregnancy in multiple sclerosis. Using immunoSEQ multiplex PCR, the repertoire was profiled, and TCRdb retains in-frame clones only, with some absent. The sample lists roughly 100,000 clones, roughly nine tenths seen once, with over 1.5% in the top ten. The sequencing here drew on peripheral blood, taken before pregnancy. All receptors derive from a female donor with multiple sclerosis, enrolled in a pregnancy study. The CDR3 runs from the conserved cysteine through the conserved F or W. A D gene is named only where the DNA matches it firmly. The size entry is marked missing in some rows and otherwise reads once, few, many or a size class.

>NA|14|NA|TRBV27|TRBJ1-2
CASSPTRTVYGYTF
TGTGCCAGCAGTCCAACCCGGACAGTCTATGGCTACACCTTC
>TRBD2|16|NA|TRBV18|TRBJ2-5
CASSPRGLAGFETQYF
TGTGCCAGCTCACCACGGGGACTAGCGGGGTTTGAGACCCAGTACTTC
>TRBD2|15|NA|TRBV28|TRBJ2-2
CASRKAGGSTGELFF
TGTGCCAGCAGAAAAGCGGGAGGGTCAACCGGGGAGCTGTTTTTT
>NA|13|NA|TRBV12-5|TRBJ1-1
CASGPTRGTEAFF
TGTGCTAGTGGTCCAACCCGCGGCACTGAAGCTTTCTTT
>NA|12|NA|TRBV7-9|TRBJ1-1
CASSLVGPEAFF
TGTGCCAGCAGCTTGGTCGGTCCTGAAGCTTTCTTT
>TRBD1|17|NA|TRBV10-3|TRBJ1-3
CAISSEGQTSSGNTIYF
TGTGCCATCAGCTCGGAGGGACAGACAAGCTCTGGAAACACCATATATTTT
>NA|13|NA|TRBV11-2|TRBJ2-7
CASSLDHRSMLYF
TGTGCCAGCAGCTTAGATCACAGGTCCATGCTGTACTTC
>NA|15|NA|TRBV11-3|TRBJ1-1
CASSSLGVSNTEAFF
TGTGCCAGCAGCTCGCTCGGGGTGTCGAACACTGAAGCTTTCTTT
>NA|13|NA|TRBV5-4|TRBJ1-2
CASSANRDYGYTF
TGTGCCAGCAGCGCGAACAGGGACTATGGCTACACCTTC
>TRBD2|15|NA|TRBV27|TRBJ2-5
CASSSGTSGRETQYF
TGTGCCAGCTCCTCGGGGACTAGCGGGAGAGAGACCCAGTACTTC
>TRBD2|15|NA|TRBV29-1|TRBJ2-7
CSVEKRRREGSEQYF
TGCAGCGTTGAGAAGCGGCGACGGGAGGGATCGGAGCAGTACTTC
>NA|12|NA|TRBV7-9|TRBJ2-7
CASGDNHHEQYF
TGTGCCAGTGGGGACAATCACCACGAGCAGTACTTC
>TRBD2|15|NA|TRBV10-3|TRBJ2-1
CAISNGLATYNEQFF
TGTGCCATCAGTAACGGACTAGCTACGTACAATGAGCAGTTCTTC
>NA|18|NA|TRBV15|TRBJ2-1
CATSRVMLANPKVDEQFF
TGTGCCACCAGCAGAGTTATGCTAGCTAATCCGAAAGTAGATGAGCAGTTCTTC
>TRBD2|16|NA|TRBV5-4|TRBJ2-1
CASSLLAGDSYNEQFF
TGTGCCAGCAGCTTGCTGGCGGGGGACTCCTACAATGAGCAGTTCTTC
>NA|22|NA|TRBV4-1|TRBJ2-7
CASSLLINPPGSPRKSRYEQYF
TGCGCCAGCAGCCTACTGATTAATCCCCCGGGATCTCCCCGAAAGAGTCGCTACGAGCAGTACTTC
>TRBD2|15|NA|TRBV6-6|TRBJ2-3
CASSGLAGNTDTQYF
TGTGCCAGCAGTGGACTAGCGGGGAACACAGATACGCAGTATTTT
>TRBD1|17|NA|TRBV10-3|TRBJ1-1
CAISRRLPGGSNTEAFF
TGTGCCATCAGCCGGCGTTTGCCAGGGGGCTCGAACACTGAAGCTTTCTTT
>TRBD2|15|NA|TRBV4-1|TRBJ2-5
CASSRSREGAETQYF
TGCGCCAGCAGCCGGTCGCGGGAGGGAGCGGAGACCCAGTACTTC
>TRBD1|14|few|TRBV7-2|TRBJ1-1
CASSLTTGDTEAFF
TGTGCCAGCAGCTTAACGACAGGGGACACTGAAGCTTTCTTT
>TRBD2|15|NA|TRBV11-3|TRBJ2-2
CASSTSGTNTGELFF
TGTGCCAGCAGCACTAGCGGGACGAACACCGGGGAGCTGTTTTTT
>TRBD1|14|NA|TRBV2|TRBJ1-2
CASRHRGSNYGYTF
TGTGCCAGCAGGCACAGGGGGTCTAACTATGGCTACACCTTC
>NA|15|NA|TRBV5-1|TRBJ2-5
CASQLGLMYQETQYF
TGCGCCAGCCAACTCGGACTGATGTACCAAGAGACCCAGTACTTC
>NA|15|NA|TRBV6-5|TRBJ1-2
CASSRTVTGTHGYTF
TGTGCCAGCAGCCGGACCGTAACAGGGACGCATGGCTACACCTTC
>NA|14|NA|TRBV7-2|TRBJ1-2
CASSPDGHSYGYTF
TGTGCCAGCAGCCCGGACGGACACTCCTATGGCTACACCTTC
>NA|13|NA|TRBV28|TRBJ2-7
CASSLQDRHEQYF
TGTGCCAGCAGTTTACAGGATCGCCACGAGCAGTACTTC
>NA|14|NA|TRBV2|TRBJ2-7
CASRSGTHSYEQYF
TGTGCCAGCAGGTCCGGGACTCATTCCTACGAGCAGTACTTC
>NA|13|NA|TRBV7-9|TRBJ2-3
CASSLAGRDTQYF
TGTGCCAGCAGCTTAGCGGGGCGAGATACGCAGTATTTT
>NA|16|NA|TRBV4-2|TRBJ2-4
CASSQVGLLAKNIQYF
TGTGCCAGCAGCCAAGTGGGACTCCTAGCCAAAAACATTCAGTACTTC
>NA|15|NA|TRBV2|TRBJ1-4
CASRASGTTNEKLFF
TGTGCCAGCAGAGCGTCAGGGACAACTAATGAAAAACTGTTTTTT
>NA|12|once|TRBV28|TRBJ2-5
CASSTGLETQYF
TGTGCCAGCAGTACAGGGCTCGAGACCCAGTACTTC
>NA|13|NA|TRBV6-9|TRBJ2-2
CASSYKNTGELFF
TGTGCCAGCAGTTACAAAAACACCGGGGAGCTGTTTTTT
>NA|13|NA|TRBV6-6|TRBJ1-1
CASSYSPTSEAFF
TGTGCCAGCAGTTACTCGCCCACGAGTGAAGCTTTCTTT
>NA|13|NA|TRBV14|TRBJ1-2
CASSGSVDYGYTF
TGTGCCAGCTCAGGGTCCGTGGACTATGGCTACACCTTC
>NA|17|NA|TRBV28|TRBJ1-2
CASTLEGRGHLLIGYTF
TGTGCCAGCACCCTCGAGGGACGGGGACACCTACTTATTGGCTACACCTTC
>NA|16|NA|TRBV11-2|TRBJ2-2
CASSLDWARGTGELFF
TGTGCCAGCAGCTTAGACTGGGCCCGGGGCACCGGGGAGCTGTTTTTT
>TRBD2|15|once|TRBV5-1|TRBJ2-5
CASSLNGGNMETQYF
TGCGCCAGCAGCTTGAACGGGGGGAACATGGAGACCCAGTACTTC